The 9 T cell receptor beta chains below come from one sample, sequenced in a study of blood T cell repertoires in COVID-19. Using immunoSEQ multiplex PCR, the repertoire was profiled, and TCRdb retains in-frame clones only, with some absent. The repertoire includes roughly 55,000 clones, roughly four fifths of them detected once, and about 2% sits in the top ten. The specimen sequenced was peripheral blood. These receptors were obtained from an older woman with acute or convalescent COVID-19.

The V gene is TRBV6-5, the J gene TRBJ1-1, with a possible D match to TRBD1 (5 bases). Germline V gene lookup returns CDR1 MNHEY and CDR2 SVGAGI. CDR3 length: 14 amino acids. The ends were cut back, 2 bases at V and 0 bases at J, with 7 bases in the middle. CDR3 in amino acids: CASSYGGVNTEAFF. The CDR3 region has the DNA TGTGCCAGCAGTTACGGGGGGGTGAACACTGAAGCTTTCTTT.

The chain uses TRBV7-9 and TRBJ1-4; maybe TRBD1 (5 bases). Trimming left V 5 bases short and J 4 bases short, with 17 bases between. The V gene's germline CDR1 is SEHNR and CDR2 FQNEAQ (reference sequence). The CDR3 sequence is 16 residues long. The CDR3 bases are TGTGCCAGCAGCCCTGCGGGCGGGGGTTATAATGAAAAACTGTTTTTT. It yields the protein CASSPAGGGYNEKLFF.

This clone was detected a few times. The DNA of the CDR3 is TGCGCCAGCCCCCCGGAGCGGGGGACGAGCAATCAGCCCCAGCATTTT. Translating gives CASPPERGTSNQPQHF. This chain joins TRBV5-1 and TRBJ1-5, with D possibly being TRBD1 (5 bases). V lost 7 bases to trimming and J lost 1 base, with 18 bases between them. Germline-derived CDR1 and CDR2 are SGHRS and YFSETQ. CDR3 length: 16 amino acids. Complete variable domain (other parts from reference TRBV5-1 and TRBJ1-5): KAGVTQTPRYLIKTRGQQVTLSCSPISGHRSVSWYQQTPGQGLQFLFEYFSETQRNKGNFPGRFSGRQFSNSRSEMNVSTLELGDSALYLCASPPERGTSNQPQHFGDGTRLSIL.

This clone appeared once. The chain employs TRBV4-1 and TRBJ1-2, with D uncertain. The CDR3 covers 15 residues. The ends were cut back, 1 base at V and 4 bases at J, with 13 bases in the middle. Germline CDR1 MGHRA, CDR2 YSYEKL. CDR3 nucleotides: TGCGCCAGCAGCCAAGTGGCGGGGAATAGCTATGGCTACACCTTC. Translation: CASSQVAGNSYGYTF.

J is TRBJ1-6 and V is TRBV30; D is unclear. This CDR3 is built from 13 residues. The V gene's germline CDR1 is GTSNPN and CDR2 SVGIG (reference sequence). V lost 3 bases, J lost 9 bases, and 12 bases lay in between. CDR3 residues: CAWRAGLSSPLHF. The CDR3 DNA reads as TGTGCCTGGAGGGCAGGTCTAAGTTCACCCCTCCACTTT.

This rearrangement joins TRBV29-1 to TRBJ2-5; 10 nucleotides line up with TRBD2. The CDR3 covers 15 residues. The junction had 8 bases not matched to a gene; V was cut back by 3 bases and J by 4 bases. CDR1 is SQVTM, CDR2 ANQGSEA, per germline. The CDR3: CSVDPSGGAGETQYF. As DNA, the CDR3 is TGCAGCGTTGATCCCAGCGGGGGGGCTGGAGAGACCCAGTACTTC. The full variable domain, rest sourced from reference TRBV29-1 and TRBJ2-5, is SAVISQKPSRDICQRGTSLTIQCQVDSQVTMMFWYRQQPGQSLTLIATANQGSEATYESGFVIDKFPISRPNLTFSTLTVSNMSPEDSSIYLCSVDPSGGAGETQYFGPGTRLLVL.

The V and J genes are TRBV5-1 and TRBJ2-7; 7 bases are shared with TRBD1. The CDR3 covers 14 residues. V was clipped by 3 bases and J by 2 bases; unmatched bases: 5. Germline values: CDR1 SGHRS, CDR2 YFSETQ. The CDR3 protein is CASSSGQYTYEQYF. In DNA, the CDR3 is TGCGCCAGCAGCTCGGGACAGTATACCTACGAGCAGTACTTC.

The chain couples TRBV2 to TRBJ1-2, with D uncertain. V lost 1 base and J 4 bases, leaving 4 bases between the germline ends. Per the germline V gene, CDR1 is SNHLY and CDR2 is FYNNEI. The CDR3 loop spans 12 amino acids. The CDR3 loop is CASSEGVYGYTF. The CDR3 DNA sequence: TGTGCCAGCAGTGAAGGCGTCTATGGCTACACCTTC.

The V gene is TRBV28, the J gene TRBJ2-2; 8 bases line up with TRBD1. The CDR3 is 14 amino acids. Trimming took 5 bases from V and 6 from J; bases not matched to a gene: 5. From germline, CDR1 is MDHEN and CDR2 SYDVKM. The CDR3 sequence is CASSRQGAAGELFF. DNA of the CDR3: TGTGCCAGCAGTCGGCAGGGGGCTGCCGGGGAGCTGTTTTTT.